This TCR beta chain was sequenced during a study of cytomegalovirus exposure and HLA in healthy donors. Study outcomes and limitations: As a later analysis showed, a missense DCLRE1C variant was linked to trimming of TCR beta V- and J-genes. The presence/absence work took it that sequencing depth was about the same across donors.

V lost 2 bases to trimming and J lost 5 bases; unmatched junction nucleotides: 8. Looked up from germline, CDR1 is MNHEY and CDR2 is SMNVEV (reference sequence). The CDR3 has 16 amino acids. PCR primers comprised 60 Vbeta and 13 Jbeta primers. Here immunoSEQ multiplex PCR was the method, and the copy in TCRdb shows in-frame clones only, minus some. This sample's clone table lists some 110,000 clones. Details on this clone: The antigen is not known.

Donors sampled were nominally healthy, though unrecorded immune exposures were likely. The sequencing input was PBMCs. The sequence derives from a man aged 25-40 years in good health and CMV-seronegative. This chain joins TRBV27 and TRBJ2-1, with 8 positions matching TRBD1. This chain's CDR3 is CASSLSRAGGNNEQFF. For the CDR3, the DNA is TGTGCCAGCAGTTTAAGTAGGGCAGGGGGCAACAATGAGCAGTTCTTC.